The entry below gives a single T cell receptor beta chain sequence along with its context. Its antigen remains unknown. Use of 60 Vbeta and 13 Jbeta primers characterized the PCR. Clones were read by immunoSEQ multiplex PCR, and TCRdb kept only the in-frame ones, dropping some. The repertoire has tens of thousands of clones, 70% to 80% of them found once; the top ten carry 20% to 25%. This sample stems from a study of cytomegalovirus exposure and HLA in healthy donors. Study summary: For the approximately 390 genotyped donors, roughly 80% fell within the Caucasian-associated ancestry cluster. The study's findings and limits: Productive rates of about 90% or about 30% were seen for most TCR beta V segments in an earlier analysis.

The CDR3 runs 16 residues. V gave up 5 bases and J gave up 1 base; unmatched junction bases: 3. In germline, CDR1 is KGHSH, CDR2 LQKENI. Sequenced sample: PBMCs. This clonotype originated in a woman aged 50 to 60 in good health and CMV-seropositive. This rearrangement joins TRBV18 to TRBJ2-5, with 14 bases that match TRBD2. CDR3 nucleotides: TGTGCCAGCTCATCGGGACTAGCGGGGGCCCAAGAGACCCAGTACTTC. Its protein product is CASSSGLAGAQETQYF. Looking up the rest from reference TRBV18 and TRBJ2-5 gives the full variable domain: NAGVMQNPRHLVRRRGQEARLRCSPMKGHSHVYWYRQLPEEGLKFMVYLQKENIIDESGMPKERFSAEFPKEGPSILRIQQVVRGDSAAYFCASSSGLAGAQETQYFGPGTRLLVL.